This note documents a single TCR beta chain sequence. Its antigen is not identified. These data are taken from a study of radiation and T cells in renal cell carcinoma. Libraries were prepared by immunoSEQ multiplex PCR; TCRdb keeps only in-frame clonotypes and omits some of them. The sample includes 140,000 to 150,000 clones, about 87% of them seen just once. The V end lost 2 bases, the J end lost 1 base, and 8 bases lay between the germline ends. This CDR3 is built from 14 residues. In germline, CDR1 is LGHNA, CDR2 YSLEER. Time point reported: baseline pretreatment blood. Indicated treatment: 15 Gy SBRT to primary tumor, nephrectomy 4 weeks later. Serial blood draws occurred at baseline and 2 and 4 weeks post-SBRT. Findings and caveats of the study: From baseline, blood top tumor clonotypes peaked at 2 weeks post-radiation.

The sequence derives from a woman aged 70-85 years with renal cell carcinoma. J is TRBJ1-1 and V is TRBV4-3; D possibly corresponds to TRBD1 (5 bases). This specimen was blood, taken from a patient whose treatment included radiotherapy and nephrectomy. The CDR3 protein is CASSQTTGNTEAFF. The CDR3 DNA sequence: TGCGCCAGCAGCCAAACTACAGGGAACACTGAAGCTTTCTTT.